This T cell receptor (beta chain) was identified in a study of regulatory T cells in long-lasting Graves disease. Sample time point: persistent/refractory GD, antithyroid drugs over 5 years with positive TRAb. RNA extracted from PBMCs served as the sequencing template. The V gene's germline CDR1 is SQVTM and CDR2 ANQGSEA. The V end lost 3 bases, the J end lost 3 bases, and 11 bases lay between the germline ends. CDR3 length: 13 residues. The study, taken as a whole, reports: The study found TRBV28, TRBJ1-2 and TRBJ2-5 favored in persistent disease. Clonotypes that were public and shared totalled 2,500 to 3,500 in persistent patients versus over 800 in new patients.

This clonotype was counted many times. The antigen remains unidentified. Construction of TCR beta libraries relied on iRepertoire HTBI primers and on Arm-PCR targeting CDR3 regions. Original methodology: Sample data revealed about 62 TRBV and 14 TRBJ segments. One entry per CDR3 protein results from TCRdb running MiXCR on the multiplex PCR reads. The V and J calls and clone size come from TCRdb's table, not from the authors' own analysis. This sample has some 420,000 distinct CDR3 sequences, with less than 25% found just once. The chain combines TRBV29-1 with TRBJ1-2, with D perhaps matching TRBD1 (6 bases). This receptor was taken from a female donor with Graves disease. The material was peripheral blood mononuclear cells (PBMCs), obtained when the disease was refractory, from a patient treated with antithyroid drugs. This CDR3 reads CSVEVGAYYGYTF. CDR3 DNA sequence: TGCAGCGTTGAGGTGGGGGCCTACTATGGCTACACCTTC.